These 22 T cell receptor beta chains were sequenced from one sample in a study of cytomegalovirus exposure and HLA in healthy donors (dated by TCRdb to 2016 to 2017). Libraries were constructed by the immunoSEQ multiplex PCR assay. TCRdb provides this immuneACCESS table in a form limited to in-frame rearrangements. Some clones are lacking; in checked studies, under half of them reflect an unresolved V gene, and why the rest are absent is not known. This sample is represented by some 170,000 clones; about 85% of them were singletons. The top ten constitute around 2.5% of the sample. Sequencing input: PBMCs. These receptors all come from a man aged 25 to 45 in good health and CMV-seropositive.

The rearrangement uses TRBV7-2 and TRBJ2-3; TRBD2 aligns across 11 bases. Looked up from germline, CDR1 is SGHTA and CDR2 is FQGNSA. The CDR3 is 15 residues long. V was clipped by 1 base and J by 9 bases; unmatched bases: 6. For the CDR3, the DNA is TGTGCCAGCAGCTTAGGACTAGCGGGGATCCAGACGCAGTATTTT. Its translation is CASSLGLAGIQTQYF.

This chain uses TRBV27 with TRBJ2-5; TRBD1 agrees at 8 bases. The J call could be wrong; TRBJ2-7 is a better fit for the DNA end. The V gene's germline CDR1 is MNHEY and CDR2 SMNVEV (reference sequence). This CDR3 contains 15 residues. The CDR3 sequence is CASSPLAGGPYEQYF. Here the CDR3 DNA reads TGTGCCAGCAGTCCCCTGGCAGGGGGCCCGTACGAGCAGTACTTC.

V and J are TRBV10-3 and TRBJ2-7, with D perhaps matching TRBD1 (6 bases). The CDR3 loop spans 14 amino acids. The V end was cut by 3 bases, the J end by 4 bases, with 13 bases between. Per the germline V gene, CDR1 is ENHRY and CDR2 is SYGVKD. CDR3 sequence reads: CAISESGTPYEQYF. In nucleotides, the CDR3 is TGTGCCATCAGTGAATCCGGGACACCGTACGAGCAGTACTTC.

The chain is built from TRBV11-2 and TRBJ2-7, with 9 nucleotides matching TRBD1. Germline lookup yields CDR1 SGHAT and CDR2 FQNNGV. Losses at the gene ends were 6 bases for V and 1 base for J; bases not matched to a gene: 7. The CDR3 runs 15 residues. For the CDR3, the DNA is TGTGCCAGCAGACCCAGGGACAGGGAATCCTACGAGCAGTACTTC. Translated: CASRPRDRESYEQYF.

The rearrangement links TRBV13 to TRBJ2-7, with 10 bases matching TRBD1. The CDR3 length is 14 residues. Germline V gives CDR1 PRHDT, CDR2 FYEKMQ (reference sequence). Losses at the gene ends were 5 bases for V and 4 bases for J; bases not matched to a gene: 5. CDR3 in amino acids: CASSLGQGVYEQYF. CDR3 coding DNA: TGTGCCAGCAGCCTCGGACAGGGGGTGTACGAGCAGTACTTC.

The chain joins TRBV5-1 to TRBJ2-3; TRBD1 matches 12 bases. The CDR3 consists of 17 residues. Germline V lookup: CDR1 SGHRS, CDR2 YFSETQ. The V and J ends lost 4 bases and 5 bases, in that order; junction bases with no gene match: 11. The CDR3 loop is CASSVITGTGGGDTQYF. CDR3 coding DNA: TGCGCCAGCAGCGTAATCACCGGGACAGGGGGCGGAGATACGCAGTATTTT.

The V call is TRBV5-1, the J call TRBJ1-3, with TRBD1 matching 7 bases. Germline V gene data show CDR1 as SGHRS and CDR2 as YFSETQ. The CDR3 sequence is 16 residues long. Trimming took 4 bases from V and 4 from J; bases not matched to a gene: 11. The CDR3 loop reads CASSQDRAVSGNTIYF. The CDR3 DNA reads TGCGCCAGCAGCCAAGACAGGGCGGTGTCCGGAAACACCATATATTTT.

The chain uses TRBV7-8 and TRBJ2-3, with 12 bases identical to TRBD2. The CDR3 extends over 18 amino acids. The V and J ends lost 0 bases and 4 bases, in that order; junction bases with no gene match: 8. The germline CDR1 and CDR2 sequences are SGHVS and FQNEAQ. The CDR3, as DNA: TGTGCCAGCAGCTTAGCACTAGCGGGGGGCCTGTGGGCAGATACGCAGTATTTT. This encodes CASSLALAGGLWADTQYF.

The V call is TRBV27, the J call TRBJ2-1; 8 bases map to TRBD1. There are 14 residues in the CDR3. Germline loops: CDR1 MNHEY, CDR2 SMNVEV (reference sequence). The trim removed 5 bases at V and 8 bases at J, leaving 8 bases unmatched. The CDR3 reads CASSIQGAVDEQFF. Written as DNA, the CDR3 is TGTGCCAGCAGTATCCAGGGGGCAGTGGATGAGCAGTTCTTC.

The DNA of the CDR3 is TGTGCCAGCAGCGCTGTAGGACAGGGGGTCGGAAACACCATATATTTT. Its protein product is CASSAVGQGVGNTIYF. The V call is TRBV9, the J call TRBJ1-3; 10 bases are shared with TRBD1. The CDR3 is made up of 16 amino acids. V shed 3 bases, J shed 4 bases, and the junction held 7 bases outside the gene matches. Germline V gene lookup returns CDR1 SGDLS and CDR2 YYNGEE.

CDR3 coding DNA: TGTGCCAGCTCACCGAGTCCTCAGGGGAACACTGAAGCTTTCTTT. Encoded protein: CASSPSPQGNTEAFF. The chain recombines TRBV18 with TRBJ1-1; D might be TRBD1 (5 bases). V was cut by 3 bases and J by 1 base, with 12 bases left in between. The CDR3 sequence is 15 residues long. Germline lookup yields CDR1 KGHSH and CDR2 LQKENI. Full variable domain (remainder filled in from reference TRBV18 and TRBJ1-1): NAGVMQNPRHLVRRRGQEARLRCSPMKGHSHVYWYRQLPEEGLKFMVYLQKENIIDESGMPKERFSAEFPKEGPSILRIQQVVRGDSAAYFCASSPSPQGNTEAFFGQGTRLTVV.

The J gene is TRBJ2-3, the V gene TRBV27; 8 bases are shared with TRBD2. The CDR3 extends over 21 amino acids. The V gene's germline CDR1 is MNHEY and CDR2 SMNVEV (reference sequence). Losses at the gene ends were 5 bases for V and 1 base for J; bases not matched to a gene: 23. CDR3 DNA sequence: TGTGCCAGCAGTGTTTGGGGGGATATTGTTAAAGCGGGGGCCGGCACAGATACGCAGTATTTT. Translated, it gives CASSVWGDIVKAGAGTDTQYF.

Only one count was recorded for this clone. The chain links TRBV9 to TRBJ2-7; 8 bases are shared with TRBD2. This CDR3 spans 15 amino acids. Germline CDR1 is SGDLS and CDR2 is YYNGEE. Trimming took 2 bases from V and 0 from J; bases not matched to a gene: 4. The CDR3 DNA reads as TGTGCCAGCAGCGTGGAGCGGGGGAGCTCCTACGAGCAGTACTTC. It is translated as CASSVERGSSYEQYF. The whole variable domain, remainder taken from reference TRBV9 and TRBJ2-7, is DSGVTQTPKHLITATGQRVTLRCSPRSGDLSVYWYQQSLDQGLQFLIQYYNGEERAKGNILERFSAQQFPDLHSELNLSSLELGDSALYFCASSVERGSSYEQYFGPGTRLTVT.

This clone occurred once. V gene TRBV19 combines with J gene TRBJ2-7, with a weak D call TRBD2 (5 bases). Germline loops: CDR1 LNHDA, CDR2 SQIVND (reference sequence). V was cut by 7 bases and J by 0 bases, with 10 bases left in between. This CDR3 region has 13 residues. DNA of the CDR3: TGTGCCAGTAAGGCGGGTTACTCCTACGAGCAGTACTTC. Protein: CASKAGYSYEQYF.

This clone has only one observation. The CDR3, as DNA: TGTGCCACCAGCAGGCTAGGACAGTCACCGGGTTATGGCTACACCTTC. Translated, it gives CATSRLGQSPGYGYTF. The J gene is TRBJ1-2, the V gene TRBV15; possible D gene TRBD1, 6 bases. The CDR3 contains 16 residues. V was trimmed by 3 bases and J by 5 bases, leaving 19 bases between them. The germline gives CDR1 LNHNV, CDR2 YYDKDF (reference sequence). The variable domain in full, completed from reference TRBV15 and TRBJ1-2, reads DAMVIQNPRYQVTQFGKPVTLSCSQTLNHNVMYWYQQKSSQAPKLLFHYYDKDFNNEADTPDNFQSRRPNTSFCFLDIRSPGLGDTAMYLCATSRLGQSPGYGYTFGSGTRLTVV.

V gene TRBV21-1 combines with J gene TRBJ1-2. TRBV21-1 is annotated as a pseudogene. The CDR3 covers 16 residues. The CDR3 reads CASRRGRQTRHYGYTF. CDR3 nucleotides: TGTGCCAGCCGACGGGGGAGACAAACTCGGCACTATGGCTACACCTTC.

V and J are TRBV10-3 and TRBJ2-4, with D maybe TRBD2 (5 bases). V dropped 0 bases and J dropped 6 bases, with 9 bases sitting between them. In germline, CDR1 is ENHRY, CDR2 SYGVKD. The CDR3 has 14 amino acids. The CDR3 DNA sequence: TGTGCCATCAGTGAGTCGACCGAGGGAAACATTCAGTACTTC. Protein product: CAISESTEGNIQYF.

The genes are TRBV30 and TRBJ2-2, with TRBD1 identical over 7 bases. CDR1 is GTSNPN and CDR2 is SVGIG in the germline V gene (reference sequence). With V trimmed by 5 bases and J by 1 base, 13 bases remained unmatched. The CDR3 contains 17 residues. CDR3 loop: CAWEVPLHRGNTGELFF. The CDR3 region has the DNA TGTGCCTGGGAAGTTCCATTGCACAGGGGGAACACCGGGGAGCTGTTTTTT.

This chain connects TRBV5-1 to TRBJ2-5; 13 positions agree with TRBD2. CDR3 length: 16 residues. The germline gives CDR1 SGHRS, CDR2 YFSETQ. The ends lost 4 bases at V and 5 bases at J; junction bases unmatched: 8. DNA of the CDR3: TGCGCCAGCAGCCCCCTACTAGCGGGGGGGCTGGAGACCCAGTACTTC. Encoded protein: CASSPLLAGGLETQYF.

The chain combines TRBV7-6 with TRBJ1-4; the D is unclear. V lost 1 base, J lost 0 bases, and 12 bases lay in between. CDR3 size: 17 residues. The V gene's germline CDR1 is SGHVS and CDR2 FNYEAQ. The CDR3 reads CASSLEPMRTTNEKLFF. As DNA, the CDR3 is TGTGCCAGCAGCTTAGAGCCGATGCGAACAACTAATGAAAAACTGTTTTTT.

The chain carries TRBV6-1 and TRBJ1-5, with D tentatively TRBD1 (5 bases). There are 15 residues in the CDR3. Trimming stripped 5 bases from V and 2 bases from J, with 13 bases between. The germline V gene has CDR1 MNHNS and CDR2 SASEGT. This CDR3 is CASSPGGVGNQPQHF. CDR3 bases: TGTGCCAGCAGTCCCGGAGGGGTCGGCAATCAGCCCCAGCATTTT.

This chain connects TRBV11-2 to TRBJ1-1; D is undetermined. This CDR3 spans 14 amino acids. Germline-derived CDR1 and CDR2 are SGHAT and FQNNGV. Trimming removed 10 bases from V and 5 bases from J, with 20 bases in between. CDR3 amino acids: CATQAAGVGTEAFF. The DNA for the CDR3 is TGTGCCACCCAGGCTGCGGGTGTGGGTACTGAAGCTTTCTTT.